This T cell receptor (beta chain) comes out of a study of blood T cell repertoires in COVID-19 (dated by TCRdb to the early 2020s). Context from the whole study: Samples from collaborators originated in the United States, Italy and Spain and spanned both the acute and convalescent phases of COVID-19. The prospective study material was composed of cDNA or gDNA derived from T cells, B-cell-depleted T cells, or PBMCs. Subjects who had been exposed to COVID-19, were actively infected with it, or had recovered from it provided the deeply sampled blood TCRbeta repertoires that made up the dataset. The repertoires were released in a freely available public database meant as a resource for research on the immune response to SARS-CoV-2. Samples were obtained from the ongoing ImmuneRACE study (first 160 participants) and from 1,254 subjects provided by 6 global collaborators. Sample metadata almost always included a de-identified subject ID, COVID-19 status, age in years and sex. Where available, HLA class I and class II types were obtained from metadata supplied by the sample provider rather than from assay-based typing.

The immunoSEQ Assay, a bias-controlled multiplex PCR, was used to amplify TCRbeta CDR3 regions from genomic DNA. The original methods were these. Within the assay, amplification of reference gene primers was used to estimate how many nucleated cells each sample contained. To quantify the absolute abundance of each unique TCRbeta CDR3 rearrangement, sequence reads were collapsed and filtered. For each sample, productive Simpson clonality was calculated as the square root of Simpson's diversity index across productive rearrangements. Drawn from immuneACCESS, this table holds only the in-frame rearrangements with V and J called that TCRdb kept. Clones are partly lost; checked studies trace under half to an unresolved V gene and leave the rest unexplained. D and trimming come from the DNA, and the V and J calls and clone size come from that table. The sample table contains about 280,000 clones; only one count was recorded for roughly 85% of them. The ten largest make up roughly 2.5% of the sample.

Enrolling through a virtual design, the prospective study's participants ranged in age from roughly 18 to 100 years and lived across 24 United States geographic areas. Cohort assignment in the prospective study relied on participant-reported clinical history from a screening survey and a study questionnaire. For ImmuneRACE Cohort 3, a participant was defined as recovered based on two consecutive negative NP/OP PCR tests, clearance by a healthcare professional, or resolution of symptoms. Each participant in the prospective study had whole blood, serum and a nasopharyngeal or oropharyngeal swab collected by mobile phlebotomists. Additional blood draws and questionnaires over an approximately two-month period could optionally be provided by prospective study participants. Before DNA extraction, prospective study blood samples were shipped either frozen or at room temperature. Summary of the overall study and its limitations: The amount of clinical and demographic metadata varied by source and participant and was provided uncurated.

Points on this clone: Its target antigen remains unknown. Base qualities are missing; no much larger clone stands one base away.

Reading from cysteine to phenylalanine, the CDR3 counts 16 amino acids. This entry keeps only the CDR3 DNA: 48 bases, framed from base 1. At the junction V is shortened by 3 bases and J by 1 base; bases outside the gene matches: 6. The germline V gene (reference sequence) provides CDR1 LGHDT and CDR2 YNNKEL. The specimen was PBMCs or T cells enriched from blood (not recorded which). The clonotype was recovered from a woman in her forties or fifties who had recovered from COVID-19. This sequence uses TRBV3-1 (or the pseudogene TRBV3-2) and TRBJ2-7; TRBD1 fits 10 bases in the junction. In nucleotides, the sequence is TGTGCCAGCAGCCAGGCGAGACAGGGGGCTTCCTACGAGCAGTACTTC. The encoded protein is CASSQARQGASYEQYF.